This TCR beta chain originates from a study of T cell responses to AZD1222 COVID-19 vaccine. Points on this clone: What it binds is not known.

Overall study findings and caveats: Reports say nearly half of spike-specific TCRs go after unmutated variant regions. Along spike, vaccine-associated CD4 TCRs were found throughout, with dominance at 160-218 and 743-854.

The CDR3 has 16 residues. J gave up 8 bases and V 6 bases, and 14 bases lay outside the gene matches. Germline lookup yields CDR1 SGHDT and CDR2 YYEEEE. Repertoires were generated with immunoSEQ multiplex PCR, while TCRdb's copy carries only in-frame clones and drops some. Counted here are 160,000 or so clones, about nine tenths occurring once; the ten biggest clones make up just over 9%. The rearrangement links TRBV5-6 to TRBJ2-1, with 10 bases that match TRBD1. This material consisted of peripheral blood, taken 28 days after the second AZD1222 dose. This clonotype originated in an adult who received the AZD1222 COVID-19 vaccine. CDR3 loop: CASNLGGQGTMYEQFF. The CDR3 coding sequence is TGTGCCAGCAACTTAGGGGGACAGGGGACGATGTATGAGCAGTTCTTC.